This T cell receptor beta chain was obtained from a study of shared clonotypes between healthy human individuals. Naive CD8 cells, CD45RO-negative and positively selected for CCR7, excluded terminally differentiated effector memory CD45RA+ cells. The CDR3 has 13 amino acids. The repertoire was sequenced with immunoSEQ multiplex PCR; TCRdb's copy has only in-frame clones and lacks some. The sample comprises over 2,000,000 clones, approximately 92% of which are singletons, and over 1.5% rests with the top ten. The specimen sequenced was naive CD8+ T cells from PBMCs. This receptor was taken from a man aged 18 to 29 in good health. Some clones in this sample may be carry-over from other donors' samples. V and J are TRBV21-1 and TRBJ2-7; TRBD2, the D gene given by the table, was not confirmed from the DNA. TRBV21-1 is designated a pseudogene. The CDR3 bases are TGTGCCAGCAGCAAAGTGCGGTCCTACGAGCAGTACTTC. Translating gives CASSKVRSYEQYF.